This T cell receptor (beta chain) was obtained from a study of blood T cell repertoires in COVID-19. Overall study: Acute-phase and convalescent COVID-19 samples originated in the United States, Italy and Spain. The analysed material was cDNA or gDNA that came from T cells, B-cell-depleted T cells, or PBMCs.

This CDR3 region has 13 residues. CDR1 and CDR2 from the germline V gene are KGHDR and SFDVKD. Trimming cost V 6 bases and J 1 base, with 9 bases left between them. In the authors' workflow: For nucleated cells, counts were estimated from reference gene primer amplification. Using immunoSEQ multiplex PCR, the repertoire was profiled, and TCRdb retains in-frame clones only, with some absent. That table supplies the V and J calls and clone size; D and trimming were determined from the DNA. The sample gives tens of thousands of clones, around 95% of which show up once; approximately 3.7% is in the top ten. This clone was recorded only once.

The sample taken for sequencing was peripheral blood. The TCR was taken from a human donor with active COVID-19. The donor label of this sample is uncertain. The rearrangement uses TRBV24-1 and TRBJ2-7; D remains unclear. The CDR3 nucleotides read TGTGCCACCAGTTGGCACCGATCCTACGAGCAGTACTTC. As protein: CATSWHRSYEQYF.